The T cell receptor (beta chain) described here comes from a study of blood T cell repertoires in COVID-19 (dated by TCRdb to 2018 to 2020). Background for the entire study: Samples from collaborators originated in the United States, Italy and Spain and spanned both the acute and convalescent phases of COVID-19. Nearly every sample came with metadata listing a de-identified subject ID, COVID-19 status, age in years and sex. Samples were obtained from the ongoing ImmuneRACE study (first 160 participants) and from about 1,300 subjects provided by 6 global collaborators. The prospective study material was composed of cDNA or gDNA derived from T cells, B-cell-depleted T cells, or PBMCs. The dataset comprised deeply sampled blood TCRbeta repertoires from subjects exposed to, actively infected with, or recovered from COVID-19. Where available, HLA class I and class II types were taken from metadata supplied by the sample provider and were not determined by assay-based typing. The repertoires were made available in a free public database intended to serve as a resource for research on the immune response to SARS-CoV-2. Overall results and qualifications from the work: The quantity of clinical and demographic metadata differed by source and by participant and was supplied without curation.

Whole blood was collected in K2EDTA tubes by collaborating institutions according to the institutions' own protocols. For TCRbeta analysis, collaborators shipped samples in one of three forms: frozen whole blood, isolated PBMCs, or DNA extracted from either of those sample types. For CDR1 and CDR2, the germline V gene lists WSHSY and SAAADI. Inclusive of the bounding cysteine and phenylalanine, the CDR3 is 14 residues long. The read is trimmed to its CDR3 DNA, 42 bases read in frame from base 1. V trim: 8 bases; J trim: 1 base; unmatched bases: 6. TCRbeta CDR3 regions were amplified from genomic DNA by means of the immunoSEQ Assay, a bias-controlled multiplex PCR. The published analysis was carried out like this. Nucleated cell counts per sample were estimated from amplification of reference gene primers within the assay. To quantify the absolute abundance of each unique TCRbeta CDR3 rearrangement, sequence reads were collapsed and filtered. For each sample, productive Simpson clonality was calculated as the square root of Simpson's diversity index over productive rearrangements. TCRdb's version of the immuneACCESS table is confined to in-frame rearrangements and falls short of the full clone set. An unresolved V gene accounts for under half of the shortfall where checked; the remainder is of unknown origin. For V, J and clone size, that table is used; D and trimming come from the DNA. In this sample the table shows about 40,000 clones, about 90% of which occur a single time. Of the sample, around 16% is held by the ten largest clones.

As concerns this clone: Its target antigen remains unknown. No per-base quality is available; no much larger clone lies one base away.

The sample taken for sequencing was peripheral blood. This receptor was taken from a woman aged 25 to 39 in a cohort sampled during active COVID-19. Recombination joined TRBV10-2 with TRBJ2-3, with 7 bases in between that match TRBD2. The CDR3 protein sequence reads: CASGALAGTDTQYF. The sequenced DNA: TGCGCCAGCGGAGCCCTAGCGGGCACAGATACGCAGTATTTT.